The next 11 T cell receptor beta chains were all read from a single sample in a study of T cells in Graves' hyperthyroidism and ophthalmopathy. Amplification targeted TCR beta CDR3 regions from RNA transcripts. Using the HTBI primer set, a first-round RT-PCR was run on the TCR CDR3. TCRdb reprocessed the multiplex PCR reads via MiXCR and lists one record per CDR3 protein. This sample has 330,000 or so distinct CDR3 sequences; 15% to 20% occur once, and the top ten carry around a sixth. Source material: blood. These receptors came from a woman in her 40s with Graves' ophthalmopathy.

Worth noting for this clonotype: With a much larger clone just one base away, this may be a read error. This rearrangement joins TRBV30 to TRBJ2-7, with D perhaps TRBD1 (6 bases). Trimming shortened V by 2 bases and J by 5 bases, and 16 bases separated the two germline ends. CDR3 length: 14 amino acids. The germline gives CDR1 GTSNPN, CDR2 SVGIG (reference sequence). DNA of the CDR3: TGTGCCTGGAGTACCGGGACATGGCAGGACGAGCAGTACTTC. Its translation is CAWSTGTWQDEQYF. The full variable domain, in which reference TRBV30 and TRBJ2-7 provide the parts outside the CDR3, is SQTIHQWPATLVQPVGSPLSLECTVEGTSNPNLYWYRQAAGRGLQLLFYSVGIGQISSEVPQNLSASRPQDRQFILSSKKLLLSDSGFYLCAWSTGTWQDEQYFGPGTRLTVT.

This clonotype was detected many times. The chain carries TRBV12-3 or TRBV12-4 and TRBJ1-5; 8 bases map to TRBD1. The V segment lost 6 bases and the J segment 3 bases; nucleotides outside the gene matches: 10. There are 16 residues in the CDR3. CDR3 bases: TGTGCCAGCAGAGGGCCGGGACAGGACTACAATCAGCCCCAGCATTTT. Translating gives CASRGPGQDYNQPQHF.

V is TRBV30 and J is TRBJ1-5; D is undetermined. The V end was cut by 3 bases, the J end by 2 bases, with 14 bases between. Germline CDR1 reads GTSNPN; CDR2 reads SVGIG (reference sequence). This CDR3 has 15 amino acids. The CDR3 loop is CAWRRATGGNQPQHF. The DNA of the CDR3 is TGTGCCTGGAGGCGGGCCACGGGCGGCAATCAGCCCCAGCATTTT.

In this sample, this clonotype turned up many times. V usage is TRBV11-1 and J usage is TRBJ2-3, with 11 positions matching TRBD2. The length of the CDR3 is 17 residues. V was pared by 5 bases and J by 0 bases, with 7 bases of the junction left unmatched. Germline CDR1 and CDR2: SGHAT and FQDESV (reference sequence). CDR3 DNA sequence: TGTGCCAGCAGCCCCGGGACTAGCGGATCTAGCACAGATACGCAGTATTTT. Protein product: CASSPGTSGSSTDTQYF.

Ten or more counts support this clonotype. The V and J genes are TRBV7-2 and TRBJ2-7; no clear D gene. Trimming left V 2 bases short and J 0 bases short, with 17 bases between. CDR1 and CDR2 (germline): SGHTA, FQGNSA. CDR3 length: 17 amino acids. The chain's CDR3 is CASSLRPAESSSYEQYF. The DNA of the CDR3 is TGTGCCAGCAGCTTACGCCCAGCAGAGAGTAGCTCCTACGAGCAGTACTTC.

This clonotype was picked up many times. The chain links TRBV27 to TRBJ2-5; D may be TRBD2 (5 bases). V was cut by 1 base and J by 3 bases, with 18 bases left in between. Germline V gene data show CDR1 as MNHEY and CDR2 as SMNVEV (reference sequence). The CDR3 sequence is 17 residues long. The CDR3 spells CASSLWPPRAGEETQYF. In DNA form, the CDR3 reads TGTGCCAGCAGTTTATGGCCCCCGAGGGCCGGGGAAGAGACCCAGTACTTC.

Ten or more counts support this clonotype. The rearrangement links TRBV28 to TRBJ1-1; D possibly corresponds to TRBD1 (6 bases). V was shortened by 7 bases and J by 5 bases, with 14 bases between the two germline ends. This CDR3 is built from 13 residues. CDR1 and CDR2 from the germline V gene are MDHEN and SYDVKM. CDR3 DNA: TGTGCCAGCAATCAGGGGTTTAGGACTGAAGCTTTCTTT. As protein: CASNQGFRTEAFF.

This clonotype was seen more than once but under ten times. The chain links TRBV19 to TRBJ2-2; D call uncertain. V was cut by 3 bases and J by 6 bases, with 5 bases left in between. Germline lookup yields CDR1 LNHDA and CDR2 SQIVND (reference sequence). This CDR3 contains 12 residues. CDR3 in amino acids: CASSIQSGELFF. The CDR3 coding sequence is TGTGCCAGTAGTATCCAATCCGGGGAGCTGTTTTTT.

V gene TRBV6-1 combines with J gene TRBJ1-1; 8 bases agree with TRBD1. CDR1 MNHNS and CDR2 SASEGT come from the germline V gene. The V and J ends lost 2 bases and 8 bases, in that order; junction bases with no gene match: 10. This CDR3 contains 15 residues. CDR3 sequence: CASSELGQGKREAFF. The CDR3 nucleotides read TGTGCCAGCAGTGAACTTGGACAGGGTAAACGGGAAGCTTTCTTT.

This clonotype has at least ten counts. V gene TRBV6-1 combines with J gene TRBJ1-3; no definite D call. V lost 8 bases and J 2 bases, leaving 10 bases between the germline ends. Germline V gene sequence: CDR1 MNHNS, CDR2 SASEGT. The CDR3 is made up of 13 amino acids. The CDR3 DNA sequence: TGTGCCAGCCGGGAGGCCGCTGGAAACACCATATATTTT. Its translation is CASREAAGNTIYF.

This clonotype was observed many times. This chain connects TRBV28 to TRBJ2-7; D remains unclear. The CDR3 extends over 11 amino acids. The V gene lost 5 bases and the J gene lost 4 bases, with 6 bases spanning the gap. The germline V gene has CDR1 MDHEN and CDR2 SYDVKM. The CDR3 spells CASSQRYEQYF. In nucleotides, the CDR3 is TGTGCCAGCAGTCAAAGGTACGAGCAGTACTTC.